This T cell receptor (beta chain) was profiled in a study of T cell repertoires in cytomegalovirus infection. TCRdb redid the calling of the reads with MiXCR, one entry per CDR3 protein. Among hundreds of thousands of distinct CDR3 sequences listed, around 9.6% were seen once. This clonotype appeared many times. Sequencing was done on a sample of PBMCs. The clonotype originates from a human donor in good health (CMV status not recorded). Some clones in this sample may be carry-over from other donors' samples.

CDR3 DNA sequence: TGTGCCAGCGGAGACAGGGTCTTATTCTCCTACAATGAGCAGTTCTTC. Encoded protein: CASGDRVLFSYNEQFF. This sequence joins TRBV6-1 and TRBJ2-1, with TRBD1 matching 7 bases. CDR1 and CDR2 (germline): MNHNS, SASEGT. This CDR3 contains 16 residues. With V trimmed by 8 bases and J by 0 bases, 10 bases remained unmatched.